This T cell receptor beta chain originates from a study of CD8+ T cells in alopecia areata. At the level of the study: Treated patients' severity was scored by percentage of affected scalp area. Points from the study as a whole: Given one nonresponder, whether baseline CD8+ expansion relates to response remains uncertain.

At least ten counts were recorded for this clone. The antigen remains undetermined. The V gene end was trimmed by 4 bases and the J gene end by 14 bases; junction bases not matched to a gene: 13. The CDR3 has 15 amino acids. Per the germline V gene, CDR1 is MNHEY and CDR2 is SMNVEV (reference sequence). cDNA serving as the sequencing template came from extracted, reverse transcribed RNA. Generated by immunoSEQ multiplex PCR, the TCRdb table keeps only in-frame clones and is missing some. This table holds fewer than 100,000 clones, approximately 60% found once. Treatment: oral pan-JAK inhibitor, 5-10 mg twice daily. Alopecia areata patients provided lesional scalp punch biopsies and peripheral blood.

The rearrangement joins TRBV27 to TRBJ1-4; 10 nucleotides match TRBD1. This receptor was taken from a human donor with alopecia areata. The specimen was CD8+ T cells sorted from blood, collected at week 4, from a patient treated with tofacitinib. CDR3 nucleotides: TGTGCCAGCAGTTCTCACCCGGGACAGGGGCCCCCTCTGTTTTTT. Its translation is CASSSHPGQGPPLFF.